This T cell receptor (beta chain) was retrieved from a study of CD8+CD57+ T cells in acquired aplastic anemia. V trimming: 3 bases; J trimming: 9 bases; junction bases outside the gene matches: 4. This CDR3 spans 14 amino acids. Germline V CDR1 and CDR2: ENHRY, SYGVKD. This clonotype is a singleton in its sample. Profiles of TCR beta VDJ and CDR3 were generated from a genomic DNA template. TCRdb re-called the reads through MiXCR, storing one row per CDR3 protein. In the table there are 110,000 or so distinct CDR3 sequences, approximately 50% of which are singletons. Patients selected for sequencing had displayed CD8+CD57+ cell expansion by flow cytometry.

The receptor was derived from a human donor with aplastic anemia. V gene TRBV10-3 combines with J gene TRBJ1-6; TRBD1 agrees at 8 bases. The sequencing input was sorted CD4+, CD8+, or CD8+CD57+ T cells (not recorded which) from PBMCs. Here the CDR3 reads CAISDYDRGSPLHF. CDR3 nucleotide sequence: TGTGCCATCAGTGACTACGACAGGGGTTCACCCCTCCACTTT.